This TCR beta chain was sequenced in a study of OX40 agonist ivuxolimab in advanced cancers. Study as a whole: Ivuxolimab is an agonistic anti-OX40 (CD134) antibody, and patients were treated with it.

The repertoire was sequenced with immunoSEQ multiplex PCR; TCRdb's copy has only in-frame clones and lacks some. The table records 65,000 to 85,000 clones, roughly 90% of them present only once. Germline-derived CDR1 and CDR2 are MNHEY and SMNVEV (reference sequence). Germline trimming cut 7 bases from V and 1 base from J; bases unmatched to any gene: 19. This CDR3 spans 19 amino acids. The TCR comes from an adult with an advanced solid tumor such as melanoma, head and neck, liver or kidney cancer. The source material was CD4+ or CD8+ T cells sorted from blood, sampled in a trial of the OX40 agonist ivuxolimab. The rearrangement joins TRBV27 to TRBJ1-2; 9 bases map to TRBD1. Here the CDR3 reads CASKGFLETGGPFNYGYTF. The DNA for the CDR3 is TGTGCCAGCAAAGGATTCTTAGAGACAGGGGGACCCTTTAACTATGGCTACACCTTC.